A selection of T cell receptor beta chains follows, all from one sample in a study of CD8 T cells in Susac syndrome. TCRdb analysed the immunoSEQ multiplex PCR reads with MiXCR anew, one entry per CDR3 protein. The sample yields 240,000 or so distinct CDR3 sequences, about 96% seen once. The sequenced sample consisted of CD4+ T cells from PBMCs. The source of these receptors is a human donor with Susac syndrome. Both conserved end residues are part of each CDR3. D genes are given only for firm matches. Rows may omit the clone size; those that give it use once, few, many or a size class.

cdr3_nt	cdr3_aa	v_call	clone_size	d_call	j_call
TGTGCCAGCAGCATCTCAAGGGAAGGAGGCTACACCTTC	CASSISREGGYTF	TRBV7-3	-	-	TRBJ1-2
TGTGCCACTAAGCACGGAGGTAGGACCGGGGAGCTGTTTTTT	CATKHGGRTGELFF	TRBV15	-	-	TRBJ2-2
TGTGCCAGCAGCCACAACAGGGGGATCAACACTGAAGCTTTCTTT	CASSHNRGINTEAFF	TRBV11-3	once	TRBD1	TRBJ1-1
TGTGCCAGCAGCCAACTTAGCGGGACTAACACCGGGGAGCTGTTTTTT	CASSQLSGTNTGELFF	TRBV3-1	-	TRBD2	TRBJ2-2
TGTGCCAGCAGTTTAATCCAGGGGGCAGAGACCCAGTACTTC	CASSLIQGAETQYF	TRBV12-3/TRBV12-4	-	TRBD1	TRBJ2-5
TGTGCCAGCAGCACAGGTACAGGCGTCCTGACTTTC	CASSTGTGVLTF	TRBV2	-	-	TRBJ2-6
TGTGCCAGCAAGGCCGGGGGGACTAGCATATACGAGCAGTACTTC	CASKAGGTSIYEQYF	TRBV6-1	-	TRBD2	TRBJ2-7
TGTGCCAGCAGTTCCTATGGGGTCCGGTTCGATGGCTACACCTTC	CASSSYGVRFDGYTF	TRBV12-3/TRBV12-4	-	-	TRBJ1-2
TGTGCCAGCAGCCAAGAAAATCGGGGTCTTGAGCAGTTCTTC	CASSQENRGLEQFF	TRBV3-1	-	-	TRBJ2-1
TGTGCCAGCACCGCGACCTCTCATGGGGGGGGCACTGAAGCTTTCTTT	CASTATSHGGGTEAFF	TRBV6-1	-	-	TRBJ1-1
TGTGCCAGCTCACCACGATTAGGGGAGACCCAGTACTTC	CASSPRLGETQYF	TRBV18	-	-	TRBJ2-5
TGTGCCAGCAGCCAAGATTTAAACGAGCAGTACTTC	CASSQDLNEQYF	TRBV3-1	-	-	TRBJ2-7
TGTGCCAGCAGGAGTAGACAAGAGACCCAGTACTTC	CASRSRQETQYF	TRBV6-2/TRBV6-3	once	-	TRBJ2-5
TGTGCCAGCAGTGAATGGGGAGCAACTAATGAAAAACTGTTTTTT	CASSEWGATNEKLFF	TRBV6-1	once	-	TRBJ1-4
TGCGCCAGCAGCCAAGGTCCAGATCGAGTCCACGAGCAGTACTTC	CASSQGPDRVHEQYF	TRBV4-1	-	-	TRBJ2-7
TGTGCCAGTTCTACAGGGGGCATACGCGAGACCCAGTACTTC	CASSTGGIRETQYF	TRBV27	-	TRBD1	TRBJ2-5
TGTGCCAGCACCCCCACTAGCGGGAGTTCCGGGGAGCTGTTTTTT	CASTPTSGSSGELFF	TRBV12-3/TRBV12-4	-	TRBD2	TRBJ2-2
TGCAGTGCTAGGACTAGCGGGGCCTACGAGCAGTACTTC	CSARTSGAYEQYF	TRBV20-1	-	TRBD2	TRBJ2-7
TGTGCCAGCAGTTACAAAAGGTTGACCGGGGAGCTGTTTTTT	CASSYKRLTGELFF	TRBV6-5	-	-	TRBJ2-2
TGTGCCAGCAGTTTAGAACAGATGAACACTGAAGCTTTCTTT	CASSLEQMNTEAFF	TRBV12-3/TRBV12-4	few	-	TRBJ1-1
TGTGCCAGCTCAGACAGGGGGATGAACACTGAAGCTTTCTTT	CASSDRGMNTEAFF	TRBV18	-	TRBD1	TRBJ1-1
TGCAGCGTTGGCCGGGGCTCATCCTACGAGCAGTACTTC	CSVGRGSSYEQYF	TRBV29-1	-	-	TRBJ2-7
TGTGCCAGCAGCCGGGAGGGTACAGATACGCAGTATTTT	CASSREGTDTQYF	TRBV2	-	TRBD2	TRBJ2-3
TGTGCCAGCAGCCCCACCAGGGGCGGCGGAGAGAACATTCAGTACTTC	CASSPTRGGGENIQYF	TRBV28	-	-	TRBJ2-4
TGTGCCAGCAGCGTAGGACACAATAACAATGAGCAGTTCTTC	CASSVGHNNNEQFF	TRBV9	once	-	TRBJ2-1
TGTGCCAGCAGCTTAGTTGTGGCGGAGACCCAGTACTTC	CASSLVVAETQYF	TRBV11-2	-	-	TRBJ2-5
TGTGCCAGCAGCCGCGGGACTAGCCGAAACAACAATGAGCAGTTCTTC	CASSRGTSRNNNEQFF	TRBV2	-	TRBD2	TRBJ2-1
TGTGCCAGCAGCCAAATCGTAGGTATAACTGAAGCTTTCTTT	CASSQIVGITEAFF	TRBV7-9	once	-	TRBJ1-1
TGCAGCGTTGAAGATCAAGAGACAGGGTGGGTGGGGGCCAACGTCCTGACTTTC	CSVEDQETGWVGANVLTF	TRBV29-1	-	TRBD1	TRBJ2-6
TGCAGCGTTCGTGAGACTATCTTGGAGACCCAGTACTTC	CSVRETILETQYF	TRBV29-1	-	-	TRBJ2-5
TGCAGCGTTGACGACAGACAGGCCCCCTACAATGAGCAGTTCTTC	CSVDDRQAPYNEQFF	TRBV29-1	-	-	TRBJ2-1
TGTGCCAGTAGTATGGCAGGGGGTTTTGATGGCTACACCTTC	CASSMAGGFDGYTF	TRBV19	-	TRBD1	TRBJ1-2
TGCGCCAGCAGCTTGGAACAGGGGTTACAGTACTTC	CASSLEQGLQYF	TRBV5-1	-	TRBD1	TRBJ2-7
TGCAGCGTTGAATGGCCAGGGGGCAGCTATGGCTACACCTTC	CSVEWPGGSYGYTF	TRBV29-1	-	TRBD1	TRBJ1-2
TGTGCCAGCAGTGAGGACCCCCGATCCTACAATGAGCAGTTCTTC	CASSEDPRSYNEQFF	TRBV27	-	-	TRBJ2-1
TGTGCCAGCAGTGCCCCCGGGGCTAAAGAGACCCAGTACTTC	CASSAPGAKETQYF	TRBV25-1	-	-	TRBJ2-5
TGCAGCGTTGCGCGGGACACTAACTATGGCTACACCTTC	CSVARDTNYGYTF	TRBV29-1	-	-	TRBJ1-2
TGTGCCAGCAGCCCGCTTTTCGAACAGGGGTTATTAGCAGAGACCCAGTACTTC	CASSPLFEQGLLAETQYF	TRBV7-9	-	TRBD1	TRBJ2-5
TGTGCCATCAGTACAGGATTTGGCTACGAGCAGTACTTC	CAISTGFGYEQYF	TRBV10-3	-	-	TRBJ2-7
TGCGCCAGCAGCACAACGGACAGAGCCTACGAGCAGTACTTC	CASSTTDRAYEQYF	TRBV5-1	-	-	TRBJ2-7
TGTGCCAGCACCAGACTAGGGAAGAATGAGCAGTTCTTC	CASTRLGKNEQFF	TRBV2	-	-	TRBJ2-1
TGTGCCAGCCTTTCGGAGGGTCCCTATGGCTACACCTTC	CASLSEGPYGYTF	TRBV28	-	-	TRBJ1-2
TGTGCCTGGAGCAATTTAGGACTAGCGGACAATGAGCAGTTCTTC	CAWSNLGLADNEQFF	TRBV30	-	TRBD2	TRBJ2-1
TGTGCCTGGAGTAGCGGGAGGGGCCACCCCCCTCCGAAGGGAGCTTTCTTT	CAWSSGRGHPPPKGAFF	TRBV30	once	-	TRBJ1-1
TGTGCCAGCAGTAGCGGACAGGAGGCCTATGGCTACACCTTC	CASSSGQEAYGYTF	TRBV6-5	once	TRBD1	TRBJ1-2
TGTGCCAGCAGTTTACGCTCGGCTGGAAACACCATATATTTT	CASSLRSAGNTIYF	TRBV27	-	-	TRBJ1-3
TGCAGTGCTAGAGATCCGACACCCAACTACGAGCAGTACTTC	CSARDPTPNYEQYF	TRBV20-1	-	-	TRBJ2-7
TGTGCCAGCAGCGTGACAGGGACTGGGGCCAACGTCCTGACTTTC	CASSVTGTGANVLTF	TRBV9	-	TRBD1	TRBJ2-6
TGCAGCGTTGAAGATTCGGGACTAGCGGGGTACAATGAGCAGTTCTTC	CSVEDSGLAGYNEQFF	TRBV29-1	-	TRBD2	TRBJ2-1
TGCAGTGCTAGAGAGTCGCTGAACAATCAGCCCCAGCATTTT	CSARESLNNQPQHF	TRBV20-1	-	-	TRBJ1-5
TGTGCCAGCAGCTTCCGACAGGATGGCTACACCTTC	CASSFRQDGYTF	TRBV7-9	once	-	TRBJ1-2
TGTGCCTGGAGTGTCCGTTTGTCTAGCGGGAGGTTTTACAATGAGCAGTTCTTC	CAWSVRLSSGRFYNEQFF	TRBV30	-	TRBD2	TRBJ2-1